Listed below are T cell receptor beta chains from one sample, sequenced in a study of cytomegalovirus exposure and HLA in healthy donors. Data came from immunoSEQ multiplex PCR; TCRdb stores just in-frame clones and leaves some out. The sample contains some 240,000 clones, around 90% of which appear only once. Material: PBMCs. These TCRs come from a girl under 10 years old in good health and CMV-seronegative. CDR3s leave out the opening cysteine and the closing phenylalanine or tryptophan. Each record gives: J gene, V gene, CDR3 protein.

TRBJ2-4 | TRBV5-6 | ASSTATGLAKNIQY
TRBJ1-6 | TRBV28 | ASSLISSPLH
TRBJ1-4 | TRBV5-5 | ASSFGTATNEKLF
TRBJ2-1 | TRBV27 | ASSPTDGLAGGPNNEQF
TRBJ2-1 | TRBV7-7 | ASSSGLNNEQF
TRBJ1-2 | TRBV13 | ASSLGRAVQGYT
TRBJ2-2 | TRBV4-1 | ASSPWDSNTGELF
TRBJ1-2 | TRBV7-9 | ASSIGTAYGYT
TRBJ2-7 | TRBV5-4 | ASSVGTGYEQY
TRBJ2-7 | TRBV7-7 | ASSATVYDEQY
. | TRBV29-1 | SVEGLAGGPGEQY
TRBJ2-7 | TRBV25-1 | ASSEASYEQY
TRBJ1-4 | TRBV18 | ASSRQGQAANEKLF